Below, 16 T cell receptor beta chains from the same sample are listed, as sequenced in a study of T cell responses to AZD1222 COVID-19 vaccine (dated by TCRdb to the early 2020s). The label giving this sample's time point can be read as: baseline before first vaccination. Library construction relied on the immunoSEQ multiplex PCR assay. The table comes from immuneACCESS by way of TCRdb, which keeps in-frame sequences with V and J called. Part of the clones is missing from these tables; in studies checked, under half for an unresolved V gene and the rest for unknown reasons. The sample yields tens of thousands of clones; about 88% were counted once. The top ten clones comprise less than 20% of the sample. The input for sequencing was peripheral blood, taken on day 0 of AZD1222 vaccination. These receptors all stem from an adult in good health.

The chain carries TRBV25-1 and TRBJ2-3, with 10 bases fitting TRBD2. The germline V gene encodes CDR1 MGHDK and CDR2 SYGVNS. CDR3 length equals 14 residues. V dropped 5 bases and J dropped 4; count of bases not matched to a gene: 3. CDR3 bases: TGTGCCAGCAGTCCTAGCGGGGGTGCAGATACGCAGTATTTT. Translation: CASSPSGGADTQYF.

This clone was seen only a few times. V and J are TRBV14 and TRBJ1-1; no clear D gene. The CDR3 contains 12 residues. The V end was cut by 4 bases, the J end by 3 bases, with 6 bases between. The germline CDR1 and CDR2 sequences are SGHDN and FVKESK. CDR3 residues: CASSLSYTEAFF. Written as DNA, the CDR3 is TGTGCCAGCAGCCTCTCGTACACTGAAGCTTTCTTT. Drawing the rest from reference TRBV14 and TRBJ1-1, the complete variable domain is EAGVTQFPSHSVIEKGQTVTLRCDPISGHDNLYWYRRVMGKEIKFLLHFVKESKQDESGMPNNRFLAERTGGTYSTLKVQPAELEDSGVYFCASSLSYTEAFFGQGTRLTVV.

J is TRBJ2-7 and V is TRBV7-9; D is possibly TRBD2 (5 bases). CDR3 length: 12 residues. Deletions cut 2 bases from V and 6 bases from J, with 8 bases between. Germline V gene lookup returns CDR1 SEHNR and CDR2 FQNEAQ (reference sequence). CDR3 nucleotides: TGTGCCAGCAGCTTAAGCGGAAGCGAGCAGTACTTC. As protein: CASSLSGSEQYF.

The chain is built from TRBV19 and TRBJ1-2; D may be TRBD1 (6 bases). CDR1 and CDR2 (germline): LNHDA, SQIVND (reference sequence). The CDR3 length is 14 residues. Trimming stripped 7 bases from V and 5 bases from J, with 17 bases between. The CDR3 protein is CASTPQGHRYGYTF. DNA for the CDR3: TGTGCCAGTACCCCTCAGGGGCATAGGTATGGCTACACCTTC.

CDR3 sequence (DNA): TGTGCCAGCAGTCCGAGGAGGGGTGTGAACACCGGGGAGCTGTTTTTT. Amino acids: CASSPRRGVNTGELFF. The chain employs TRBV28 and TRBJ2-2; tentatively, D is TRBD2 (6 bases). This CDR3 contains 16 residues. Germline V gene lookup returns CDR1 MDHEN and CDR2 SYDVKM. With 5 bases removed from V and 1 base from J, the gap between germline ends came to 14 bases.

This sequence joins TRBV5-1 and TRBJ2-3, with TRBD1 as a possible D gene (6 bases). V was clipped by 5 bases and J by 2 bases, with 12 bases between them. Germline loops: CDR1 SGHRS, CDR2 YFSETQ. This CDR3 has 14 residues. CDR3: CASSQGYITDTQYF. DNA for the CDR3: TGCGCCAGCAGTCAGGGGTACATCACAGATACGCAGTATTTT.

The chain recombines TRBV15 with TRBJ2-7; D possibly corresponds to TRBD2 (5 bases). The CDR3 runs to 16 residues. Germline CDR1 LNHNV, CDR2 YYDKDF (reference sequence). The germline V and J ends were trimmed by 2 bases and 1 base, with 15 bases remaining between them. The CDR3 DNA reads TGTGCCACCAGCAGACACAAGGTAGCGTTGTCCTACGAGCAGTACTTC. It codes for CATSRHKVALSYEQYF.

The chain joins TRBV3-1 (or the pseudogene TRBV3-2) to TRBJ2-7; D uncertain. Germline CDR1 LGHDT, CDR2 YNNKEL (reference sequence). Between the trimmed V and J ends, which lost 4 bases and 6 bases, there was a span of 19 bases. CDR3 length: 15 residues. The CDR3, as DNA: TGTGCCAGCAGCCCCGTCTGGTCCTCAGAAGGCGAGCAGTACTTC. Protein product: CASSPVWSSEGEQYF.

The chain employs TRBV29-1 and TRBJ2-5; TRBD1 matches 9 bases. CDR1 is SQVTM and CDR2 is ANQGSEA in the germline V gene. The CDR3 runs 14 residues. V was clipped by 7 bases and J by 5 bases; unmatched bases: 11. The CDR3 coding sequence is TGCAGCGGTTCGCCGGGACAGGGTATGGAGACCCAGTACTTC. Protein: CSGSPGQGMETQYF.

The chain has TRBV11-1 and TRBJ2-7; a possible D gene is TRBD1 (5 bases). Germline V gene sequence: CDR1 SGHAT, CDR2 FQDESV (reference sequence). There are 15 residues in the CDR3. V lost 0 bases and J lost 2, with 11 bases in between. CDR3 sequence: CASSLADSLAYEQYF. In DNA, the CDR3 is TGTGCCAGCAGCTTAGCCGACAGCCTAGCCTACGAGCAGTACTTC.

CDR3: CASSGGQGRSTNEKLFF. CDR3 in DNA: TGTGCCAGCAGTGGTGGACAGGGTAGGTCAACTAATGAAAAACTGTTTTTT. The J gene is TRBJ1-4, the V gene TRBV2; 8 nucleotides agree with TRBD1. The CDR3 totals 17 residues. The germline V gene has CDR1 SNHLY and CDR2 FYNNEI. Trimming at V came to 4 bases and at J to 0 bases, leaving 7 bases not matched to a gene.

V gene TRBV5-1 combines with J gene TRBJ2-1; weak D call: TRBD1 (5 bases). The germline CDR1 and CDR2 sequences are SGHRS and YFSETQ. The CDR3 sequence is 15 residues long. The V and J ends lost 0 bases and 9 bases respectively, with 16 bases between them. The CDR3, as DNA: TGCGCCAGCAGCTTGGGGCTAGGGGCCACAATTGAGCAGTTCTTC. Amino acid sequence: CASSLGLGATIEQFF.

The CDR3 DNA reads TGTGCCAGCAGCCTGACCGGGACAGGGGGGACTGAGCAGTTCTTC. Translating it yields CASSLTGTGGTEQFF. The chain carries TRBV11-1 and TRBJ2-1; TRBD1 matches at 11 bases. After removal of 5 bases from V and 9 bases from J, the junction contained 9 bases not matched to a gene. The germline CDR1 and CDR2 sequences are SGHAT and FQDESV (reference sequence). CDR3 length: 15 residues.

The rearrangement joins TRBV6-5 to TRBJ2-7; tentatively, D is TRBD1 (5 bases). Germline CDR1 MNHEY, CDR2 SVGAGI. Trimming cost V 2 bases and J 0 bases, with 8 bases left between them. CDR3 length: 14 amino acids. The CDR3 nucleotides read TGTGCCAGCAGTTACAAGGACAACTCCTACGAGCAGTACTTC. This gives the protein CASSYKDNSYEQYF.

Only one count was recorded for this clone. The CDR3 loop reads CASSSQGSRQPQHF. CDR3 nucleotide sequence: TGTGCCAGCAGCTCGCAGGGGTCTAGGCAGCCCCAGCATTTT. This chain connects TRBV7-9 to TRBJ1-5; possible D gene TRBD1, 6 bases. There are 14 residues in the CDR3. Trimming stripped 4 bases from V and 7 bases from J, with 14 bases between. Germline loops: CDR1 SEHNR, CDR2 FQNEAQ (reference sequence).

The chain uses TRBV18 and TRBJ2-1; TRBD2 matches at 8 bases. Germline CDR1 and CDR2: KGHSH and LQKENI. J gave up 6 bases and V 3 bases, and 7 bases lay outside the gene matches. This CDR3 comprises 15 residues. CDR3 sequence: CASSPPGTSSNEQFF. The CDR3 nucleotides are TGTGCCAGCTCACCCCCGGGGACTAGTTCCAATGAGCAGTTCTTC. Using reference TRBV18 and TRBJ2-1 for the parts outside the CDR3, the full variable domain is NAGVMQNPRHLVRRRGQEARLRCSPMKGHSHVYWYRQLPEEGLKFMVYLQKENIIDESGMPKERFSAEFPKEGPSILRIQQVVRGDSAAYFCASSPPGTSSNEQFFGPGTRLTVL.